This is a list of T cell receptor beta chains from one sample in a study of vaccination and CD4 T cells after COVID-19. MiXCR, run by TCRdb on the PCR reads, gives a single entry per CDR3 protein. The sample contains about 20,000 distinct CDR3 sequences, about half of which appear only once. Which antigens these TCRs recognize remains unknown. The sample consisted of CD4+ T cells from blood, cultured in vitro, taken after SARS-CoV-2 vaccination. The source of these receptors is a human donor who had recovered from COVID-19. The CDR3 runs from the conserved cysteine through the conserved F or W. A D gene is named only where the DNA matches it firmly. Rows give clone size only sometimes, using once, few, many, or a class for an expanded clone.

>-|12|TRBJ1-2|-|TRBV28
TGTGCCAGCAGGCCGGGACCGGTTGGCTACACCTTC
CASRPGPVGYTF
>-|12|TRBJ2-7|-|TRBV11-2
TGTGCCAGCAGCTTAGCGGCGGGAGAGCAGTACTTC
CASSLAAGEQYF
>-|13|TRBJ1-3|-|TRBV2
TGTGCCAGCAGGGCAGGTACTGGAAACACCATATATTTT
CASRAGTGNTIYF
>few|12|TRBJ1-6|-|TRBV6-1
TGTGCCAGCAGTATGCAGGATTCACCCCTCCACTTT
CASSMQDSPLHF
>-|15|TRBJ2-7|-|TRBV4-3
TGCGCCAGCAGCCAAGATGGGACGGAGAGCTACGAGCAGTACTTC
CASSQDGTESYEQYF
>-|15|TRBJ2-3|TRBD1|TRBV6-1
TGTGCCAGCAGCACCGCGGGACAGGGGGCAGATACGCAGTATTTT
CASSTAGQGADTQYF
>-|14|TRBJ1-2|-|TRBV20-1
TGCAGTGCTGGAGAAGGGGGGGATTCCGATGGCTACACCTTC
CSAGEGGDSDGYTF
>-|15|TRBJ2-7|-|TRBV4-2
TGTGCCAGCAGCTCATATAGCGACCAAACCTACGAGCAGTACTTC
CASSSYSDQTYEQYF
>few|14|TRBJ2-7|TRBD1|TRBV7-2
TGTGCCAGCAGCCTACAGGGGGGCAATGGCGAGCAGTACTTC
CASSLQGGNGEQYF
>few|15|TRBJ2-5|TRBD2|TRBV7-2
TGTGCCAGCAGCTCCTGGACTAGGCGGAGGGAGACCCAGTACTTC
CASSSWTRRRETQYF
>-|16|TRBJ2-1|-|TRBV15
TGTGCCACCAGCGGACCTCCGCGTGGGGGGGCTTTTGAGCAGTTCTTC
CATSGPPRGGAFEQFF
>few|14|TRBJ1-1|-|TRBV6-2/TRBV6-3
TGTGCCAGCAGAAACGGGGTAAGGAACACTGAAGCTTTCTTT
CASRNGVRNTEAFF
>few|14|TRBJ2-7|TRBD1|TRBV7-9
TGTGCCAGCAGCTCTTACTGGACAGGGTGGGAGCAGTACTTC
CASSSYWTGWEQYF
>-|12|TRBJ2-5|-|TRBV20-1
TGCAGTGCTAGACAGGGAGGAGAGACCCAGTACTTC
CSARQGGETQYF
>few|14|TRBJ2-5|TRBD2|TRBV10-3
TGTGCCATCAGGGCTAGCGGGGGACAAGAGACCCAGTACTTC
CAIRASGGQETQYF
>-|13|TRBJ2-3|-|TRBV25-1
TGTGCCAGCAGTGAATATCTCCCAAATACGCAGTATTTT
CASSEYLPNTQYF
>few|16|TRBJ1-2|-|TRBV10-2
TGCGCCAGCAGTTCGGGGACCCGCAGGTCGTACTATGGCTACACCTTC
CASSSGTRRSYYGYTF
>-|14|TRBJ1-4|TRBD1|TRBV7-8
TGTGCCAGCAGCCAGGGGGGGACTAATGAAAAACTGTTTTTT
CASSQGGTNEKLFF
>-|15|TRBJ1-5|-|TRBV7-2
TGTGCCAGCAGCTTAGTTACGGGTAGCAATCAGCCCCAGCATTTT
CASSLVTGSNQPQHF
>few|14|TRBJ2-5|-|TRBV25-1
TGTGCCAGCAGTGAATTTCGGGGATGGGAGACCCAGTACTTC
CASSEFRGWETQYF
>-|14|TRBJ2-1|TRBD2|TRBV19
TGTGCCAGTAGTATAGATCCTAGCGGAGGGCCAGGGTTCTTC
CASSIDPSGGPGFF
>-|14|TRBJ2-3|-|TRBV11-3
TGTGCCAGCAGAGGAGCGGAGAGCACAGATACGCAGTATTTT
CASRGAESTDTQYF
>-|15|TRBJ2-2|-|TRBV6-2/TRBV6-3
TGTGCCAGCAGGGCCGGGACTTTGAACACCGGGGAGCTGTTTTTT
CASRAGTLNTGELFF
>-|12|TRBJ2-3|-|TRBV11-3
TGTGCCAGCAGCTCACGCACAGATACGCAGTATTTT
CASSSRTDTQYF
>-|16|TRBJ1-1|-|TRBV7-9
TGTGCCAGCAGCTCGAGGCGGCAGGCCCCGAACACTGAAGCTTTCTTT
CASSSRRQAPNTEAFF
>-|15|TRBJ1-2|-|TRBV5-3
TGTGCCACCGTAGGATCACAGGTATTAAACTATGGCTACACCTTC
CATVGSQVLNYGYTF
>-|13|TRBJ2-3|-|TRBV7-9
TGTGCCAGCAGTTCCGTTAACTGGGATACGCAGTATTTT
CASSSVNWDTQYF
>-|13|TRBJ1-2|-|TRBV2
TGTGCCAGCAGCGACACTATTAACTATGGCTACACCTTC
CASSDTINYGYTF
>few|15|TRBJ2-5|-|TRBV11-2
TGTGCCAGCAGCCATAGGCTAGCAGGGGCAGAGACCCAGTACTTC
CASSHRLAGAETQYF
>few|13|TRBJ2-3|TRBD2|TRBV19
TGTGCCAGTACAAGCGGGGGCCCAGATACGCAGTATTTT
CASTSGGPDTQYF
>few|14|TRBJ1-1|-|TRBV27
TGTGCCAGCGGAAGACACGGAATGAACACTGAAGCTTTCTTT
CASGRHGMNTEAFF
>-|16|TRBJ1-2|TRBD1|TRBV7-9
TGTGCCAGCAGCGCCCTCGGTACAGGGGTAGACTATGGCTACACCTTC
CASSALGTGVDYGYTF
>-|13|TRBJ2-1|TRBD2|TRBV12-3/TRBV12-4
TGTGCCAGCCGGACTAGCGGGATCTATGAGCAGTTCTTC
CASRTSGIYEQFF
>few|15|TRBJ1-5|-|TRBV2
TGTGCCAGCAGTGATGTCGCGGGCCCACGGCAGCCCCAGCATTTT
CASSDVAGPRQPQHF
>-|13|TRBJ2-5|-|TRBV11-2
TGTGCCAGCAGCTTAGGTGTGGCTCCCCCCCAGTACTTC
CASSLGVAPPQYF
>-|13|TRBJ1-5|-|TRBV6-1
TGTGCCAGCAGTGAAGAGGGTAACCAGCCCCAGCATTTT
CASSEEGNQPQHF
>-|12|TRBJ1-5|-|TRBV2
TGTGCCAGCTGGGATTTTAATCAGCCCCAGCATTTT
CASWDFNQPQHF
>-|16|TRBJ2-7|TRBD2|TRBV19
TGTGCCAGTAGACCTACCGGGACTAGCGGGACGTGGGAGCAGTACTTC
CASRPTGTSGTWEQYF
>-|21|TRBJ1-3|TRBD1|TRBV6-1
TGTGCCAGCGCCCGATACCTGAGGACAGGGGGCTATCCCGACTCTGGAAACACCATATATTTT
CASARYLRTGGYPDSGNTIYF
>few|15|TRBJ1-2|TRBD1|TRBV28
TGTGCCAGCAGTTCCAATCCGGGACAGAGCTATGGCTACACCTTC
CASSSNPGQSYGYTF
>-|15|TRBJ1-2|-|TRBV28
TGTGCCAGCAGTTTAGGTGGCACCTTACAGTATGGCTACACCTTC
CASSLGGTLQYGYTF
>-|15|TRBJ1-1|-|TRBV6-1
TGTGCCAGCAGTGGTCATGGGGGGCGGAACACTGAAGCTTTCTTT
CASSGHGGRNTEAFF
>-|13|TRBJ2-7|TRBD1|TRBV29-1
TGCAGCGTTGAAGTAGGGACAGGGTACGAGCAGTACTTC
CSVEVGTGYEQYF
>-|16|TRBJ1-1|TRBD1|TRBV6-1
TGTGCCAGCAGCCGAAACAGGGGGCGGAGGAACACTGAAGCTTTCTTT
CASSRNRGRRNTEAFF
>few|13|TRBJ2-4|-|TRBV7-9
TGTGCCAGCAGCTCGGATTCCCCTCCCATTCAGTACTTC
CASSSDSPPIQYF
>few|14|TRBJ1-6|TRBD1|TRBV20-1
TGCAGTGCTAGAATGGGTACAGGGGATTCACCCCTCCACTTT
CSARMGTGDSPLHF
>-|11|TRBJ2-5|-|TRBV20-1
TGCAGTGCTAGGGGGCAAGAGACCCAGTACTTC
CSARGQETQYF
>once|18|TRBJ2-1|-|TRBV27
TGTGCCAGCAGATTGTATAGCGTATCGATTCACTCCTACAATGAGCAGTTCTTC
CASRLYSVSIHSYNEQFF
>-|12|TRBJ1-2|-|TRBV30
TGTGCCTCTGGACAGTCGCACAACGGCTACACCTTC
CASGQSHNGYTF
>-|14|TRBJ2-3|-|TRBV20-1
TGCAGTGCACAACGGGCCCAACCTAAAGATACGCAGTATTTT
CSAQRAQPKDTQYF
>few|13|TRBJ2-7|-|TRBV7-2
TGTGCCAGCAGCTTAACAGCAGCGGGCGAGCAGTACTTC
CASSLTAAGEQYF
>-|14|TRBJ2-7|-|TRBV7-2
TGTGCCAGCAGCTTAGATAGTAGCTCCTACGAGCAGTACTTC
CASSLDSSSYEQYF
>-|16|TRBJ2-1|TRBD2|TRBV24-1
TGTGCCACCAGTGACCCTTCTAGCGGGGGGTACAATGAGCAGTTCTTC
CATSDPSSGGYNEQFF
>-|15|TRBJ1-2|TRBD1|TRBV10-3
TGTGCCATCAGCAATGGACAGGGAAGAGGCTATGGCTACACCTTC
CAISNGQGRGYGYTF
>few|14|TRBJ2-2|-|TRBV5-4
TGTGCCAGCAGCCTAGGACAGAACACCGGGGAGCTGTTTTTT
CASSLGQNTGELFF
>-|17|TRBJ1-5|-|TRBV20-1
TGCAGTGCTAGAGAAGAAATGGGTCGCAGGGGAGATCAGCCCCAGCATTTT
CSAREEMGRRGDQPQHF
>-|15|TRBJ1-1|-|TRBV6-1
TGTGCCAGTTCGAGGAGCGGGGGTAAGAACACTGAAGCTTTCTTT
CASSRSGGKNTEAFF
>few|15|TRBJ2-3|-|TRBV7-3
TGTGCCAGCAGCCTCGACTCCGCTAGCACAGATACGCAGTATTTT
CASSLDSASTDTQYF
>-|12|TRBJ1-1|TRBD1|TRBV19
TGTGCCAGTAGCGAGGGGACAGGTGTCCTTAGATTT
CASSEGTGVLRF
>few|17|TRBJ1-5|TRBD1|TRBV4-3
TGCGCCAGCAGCCAGTGGACAGGGGGCTCTAGCAATCAGCCCCAGCATTTT
CASSQWTGGSSNQPQHF